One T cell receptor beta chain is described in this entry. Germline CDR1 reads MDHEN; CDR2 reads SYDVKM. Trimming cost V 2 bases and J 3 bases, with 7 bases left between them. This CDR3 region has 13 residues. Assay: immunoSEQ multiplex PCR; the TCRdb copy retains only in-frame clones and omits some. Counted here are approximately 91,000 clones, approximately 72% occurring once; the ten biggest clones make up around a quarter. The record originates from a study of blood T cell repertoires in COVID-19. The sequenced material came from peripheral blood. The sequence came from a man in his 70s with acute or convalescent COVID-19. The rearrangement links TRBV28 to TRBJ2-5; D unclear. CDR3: CASSLVQEETQYF. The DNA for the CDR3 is TGTGCCAGCAGTTTAGTTCAGGAAGAGACCCAGTACTTC.